The next 25 T cell receptor beta chains were all read from a single sample in a study of T cell changes during pregnancy in multiple sclerosis. The repertoire was sequenced with immunoSEQ multiplex PCR; TCRdb's copy has only in-frame clones and lacks some. Of about 40,000 clones in the sample, more than 90% were seen once. The source material was CD8+ T cells from peripheral blood mononuclear cells, sampled in the first trimester of pregnancy. All receptors come from a female donor with multiple sclerosis, enrolled in a pregnancy study.

The rearrangement uses TRBV19 and TRBJ1-2; D gene ambiguous. This CDR3 contains 14 residues. Germline-derived CDR1 and CDR2 are LNHDA and SQIVND (reference sequence). Trimming pared 6 bases from V and 2 bases from J, leaving 13 bases between. The CDR3 loop reads CASSQTRINYGYTF. The CDR3 region has the DNA TGTGCCAGTAGCCAGACACGCATAAACTATGGCTACACCTTC.

The CDR3 sequence is CASSLVPENYEQYF. CDR3 DNA sequence: TGCGCCAGCAGCTTGGTGCCAGAAAACTACGAGCAGTACTTC. The genes are TRBV5-1 and TRBJ2-7; D unresolved. CDR3 length equals 14 residues. Trimming pared 0 bases from V and 3 bases from J, leaving 10 bases between. Germline loops: CDR1 SGHRS, CDR2 YFSETQ.

V usage is TRBV6-1 and J usage is TRBJ2-5; the match to TRBD2 covers 13 bases. Trimming cost V 1 base and J 5 bases; bases outside gene matches: 4. The germline V gene encodes CDR1 MNHNS and CDR2 SASEGT. The CDR3 length is 16 residues. CDR3 sequence: CASSEGLAGGSETQYF. The CDR3 DNA is TGTGCCAGCAGTGAAGGACTAGCGGGGGGCTCGGAGACCCAGTACTTC.

DNA for the CDR3: TGTGCCAGCAGTCCTGCCAGCGGCAGCTCCTACGAGCAGTACTTC. This sequence encodes CASSPASGSSYEQYF. This chain connects TRBV27 to TRBJ2-7, with D perhaps TRBD2 (5 bases). This CDR3 contains 15 residues. Germline lookup yields CDR1 MNHEY and CDR2 SMNVEV (reference sequence). Trimming took off 5 bases at V and 0 bases at J, with 14 bases between the two ends.

The V call is TRBV7-6, the J call TRBJ1-2, with 8 bases aligning to TRBD1. There are 13 residues in the CDR3. From germline, CDR1 is SGHVS and CDR2 FNYEAQ. V shed 5 bases, J shed 8 bases, and the junction held 7 bases outside the gene matches. CDR3 coding DNA: TGTGCCAGCAGCCAGGGGGCGAGAGACGGCTACACCTTC. Protein product: CASSQGARDGYTF.

The chain has TRBV5-1 and TRBJ2-2; the D is unclear. Per the germline V gene, CDR1 is SGHRS and CDR2 is YFSETQ. The CDR3 is 16 amino acids. The V end was cut by 2 bases, the J end by 0 bases, with 11 bases between. CDR3 sequence: CASSFLEVPNTGELFF. Here the CDR3 DNA reads TGCGCCAGCAGCTTTTTAGAGGTCCCGAACACCGGGGAGCTGTTTTTT. The full variable domain, in which reference TRBV5-1 and TRBJ2-2 provide the parts outside the CDR3, is KAGVTQTPRYLIKTRGQQVTLSCSPISGHRSVSWYQQTPGQGLQFLFEYFSETQRNKGNFPGRFSGRQFSNSRSEMNVSTLELGDSALYLCASSFLEVPNTGELFFGEGSRLTVL.

This chain connects TRBV7-2 to TRBJ1-1; D ambiguous. CDR3 length: 15 amino acids. The germline gives CDR1 SGHTA, CDR2 FQGNSA. V lost 1 base to trimming and J lost 1 base, with 10 bases between them. Here the CDR3 DNA reads TGTGCCAGCAGCTTAGACAGCCCCCCGAACACTGAAGCTTTCTTT. As protein: CASSLDSPPNTEAFF.

The rearrangement joins TRBV6-5 to TRBJ1-5; D not resolved. This CDR3 is built from 13 residues. Germline CDR1 MNHEY, CDR2 SVGAGI. Trimming left V 6 bases short and J 2 bases short, with 8 bases between. CDR3 DNA: TGTGCCAGCAGATTGAGGGGCAATCAGCCCCAGCATTTT. As protein: CASRLRGNQPQHF.

The chain joins TRBV5-1 to TRBJ2-7, with 8 bases that match TRBD2. The CDR3 sequence is 15 residues long. J was trimmed by 1 base and V by 3 bases; bases with no gene match: 6. Germline CDR1 and CDR2: SGHRS and YFSETQ. DNA of the CDR3: TGCGCCAGCAGCTGGGTCGGGGGGGGTTCCTACGAGCAGTACTTC. Translating it yields CASSWVGGGSYEQYF.

The chain couples TRBV11-2 to TRBJ2-5; maybe TRBD1 (6 bases). V was shortened by 5 bases and J by 0 bases, with 19 bases between the two germline ends. This CDR3 contains 17 residues. Looked up from germline, CDR1 is SGHAT and CDR2 is FQNNGV. CDR3 DNA sequence: TGTGCCAGCAGCCTAGTTTTCGGGACAAGCGACCAAGAGACCCAGTACTTC. It is translated as CASSLVFGTSDQETQYF.

This chain links TRBV15 with TRBJ2-7; 9 positions match TRBD1. The V and J ends lost 1 base and 7 bases, in that order; junction bases with no gene match: 8. Germline V CDR1 and CDR2: LNHNV, YYDKDF (reference sequence). The CDR3 has 15 residues. CDR3 residues: CATSRGGTGSSEQYF. The CDR3 DNA reads TGTGCCACCAGCAGAGGGGGGACAGGGTCGAGTGAGCAGTACTTC.

The gene calls are TRBV29-1 and TRBJ2-7; D is perhaps TRBD2 (6 bases). This CDR3 comprises 13 residues. V lost 6 bases to trimming and J lost 2 bases, with 14 bases between them. Germline V gene data show CDR1 as SQVTM and CDR2 as ANQGSEA. CDR3: CSVAAGGAYEQYF. The DNA of the CDR3 is TGCAGCGTCGCCGCCGGAGGGGCCTACGAGCAGTACTTC.

The CDR3 region is CASSPVKGVNYEQYF. The CDR3 nucleotides are TGCGCCAGCAGCCCTGTCAAAGGGGTAAACTACGAGCAGTACTTC. The V and J genes are TRBV4-1 and TRBJ2-7, with D perhaps matching TRBD1 (5 bases). V lost 4 bases, J lost 3 bases, and 16 bases lay in between. Germline V gene sequence: CDR1 MGHRA, CDR2 YSYEKL. The CDR3 runs 15 residues.

The chain carries TRBV27 and TRBJ2-7; 10 bases fit TRBD1. Germline CDR1 and CDR2: MNHEY and SMNVEV (reference sequence). The CDR3 covers 16 residues. V gave up 5 bases and J gave up 6 bases; unmatched junction bases: 13. DNA for the CDR3: TGTGCCAGCAGTAAATCCGGGACAGGGGAGTCGGGCGAGCAGTACTTC. It specifies CASSKSGTGESGEQYF.

V and J are TRBV9 and TRBJ2-3; 10 bases agree with TRBD2. Unmatched junction bases numbered 6, after V lost 3 bases and J lost 5 bases. Germline V gene data show CDR1 as SGDLS and CDR2 as YYNGEE. There are 15 residues in the CDR3. CDR3 sequence (DNA): TGTGCCAGCAGCGCCAGCGGGGGGGCCGGAGATACGCAGTATTTT. Protein sequence: CASSASGGAGDTQYF.

The chain is built from TRBV7-8 and TRBJ2-1; the D gene is possibly TRBD2 (6 bases). V was pared by 0 bases and J by 7 bases, with 13 bases between. In germline, CDR1 is SGHVS, CDR2 FQNEAQ. The CDR3 totals 15 residues. The DNA for the CDR3 is TGTGCCAGCAGCTTAGCGGAGGGGACTCCTAATGAGCAGTTCTTC. Translated, it gives CASSLAEGTPNEQFF.

The chain carries TRBV5-8 and TRBJ1-5, with unresolved D. Germline V gene data show CDR1 as SGHTS and CDR2 as YDEGEE. V was trimmed by 0 bases and J by 9 bases, leaving 7 bases between them. This CDR3 is 12 amino acids long. In DNA form, the CDR3 reads TGTGCCAGCAGCTTGGCCAGTTCGCCCCAGCATTTT. Its protein product is CASSLASSPQHF. Variable domain in full (rest from reference TRBV5-8 and TRBJ1-5): EAGVTQSPTHLIKTRGQQATLRCSPISGHTSVYWYQQALGLGLQFLLWYDEGEERNRGNFPPRFSGRQFPNYSSELNVNALELEDSALYLCASSLASSPQHFGDGTRLSIL.

The chain uses TRBV2 and TRBJ1-4; D not certain. The CDR3 contains 15 residues. Germline lookup yields CDR1 SNHLY and CDR2 FYNNEI. V lost 2 bases and J 6 bases, leaving 13 bases between the germline ends. The CDR3 loop is CASSETADTDEKLFF. The CDR3 bases are TGTGCCAGCAGTGAAACGGCAGATACAGATGAAAAACTGTTTTTT.

The genes are TRBV10-3 and TRBJ1-6; D unresolved. The CDR3 runs 17 residues. CDR1 is ENHRY, CDR2 SYGVKD, per germline. Trimming removed 2 bases at V and 0 bases at J, with 11 bases between. CDR3 sequence reads: CAISEGDGRSYNSPLHF. The CDR3 DNA reads TGTGCCATCAGTGAGGGAGACGGCCGCTCCTATAATTCACCCCTCCACTTT.

The sample holds one count of this clone. V and J are TRBV9 and TRBJ2-7; possible D gene TRBD2, 6 bases. V lost 3 bases to trimming and J lost 6 bases, with 13 bases between them. The CDR3 consists of 13 residues. Germline V gene sequence: CDR1 SGDLS, CDR2 YYNGEE. CDR3 DNA: TGTGCCAGCAGCGCCCGGGACGGGGGCGAGCAGTACTTC. This translates into CASSARDGGEQYF.

The chain links TRBV6-5 to TRBJ1-6; D perhaps matches TRBD1 (5 bases). CDR3 size: 16 residues. V was trimmed by 0 bases and J by 7 bases, leaving 13 bases between them. The V gene's germline CDR1 is MNHEY and CDR2 SVGAGI. The CDR3 DNA is TGTGCCAGCAGTTACTCGACAGTCCAGCCCAATTCACCCCTCCACTTT. It is translated as CASSYSTVQPNSPLHF.

V usage is TRBV7-3 and J usage is TRBJ2-1; 10 positions agree with TRBD2. Germline V gene lookup returns CDR1 SGHTA and CDR2 FQGTGA. The CDR3 covers 15 residues. After removal of 5 bases from V and 4 bases from J, the junction contained 5 bases not matched to a gene. The CDR3 DNA follows: TGTGCCAGCAGCGTGCTAGCGGGAGCTTACAATGAGCAGTTCTTC. This codes for CASSVLAGAYNEQFF.

The chain is built from TRBV2 and TRBJ2-2; 9 positions agree with TRBD1. V lost 5 bases and J lost 3; bases outside the gene matches: 19. This CDR3 has 20 amino acids. From germline, CDR1 is SNHLY and CDR2 FYNNEI. CDR3 residues: CASSKIPGQGFLRDTGELFF. The CDR3 nucleotides are TGTGCCAGCAGTAAAATTCCGGGACAGGGATTCCTCAGGGACACCGGGGAGCTGTTTTTT.

The rearrangement uses TRBV6-4 and TRBJ1-2; tentative D call: TRBD1 (5 bases). The CDR3 consists of 15 residues. The ends were cut back, 7 bases at V and 0 bases at J, with 15 bases in the middle. Germline V gene lookup returns CDR1 MRHNA and CDR2 SNTAGT. In nucleotides, the CDR3 is TGTGCCAGCAAGGGGTTCGCAGGAGCTAACTATGGCTACACCTTC. This sequence encodes CASKGFAGANYGYTF.

This chain joins TRBV6-1 and TRBJ2-7; D gene uncertain. Germline V gene data show CDR1 as MNHNS and CDR2 as SASEGT. The CDR3 covers 14 residues. V lost 2 bases to trimming and J lost 0 bases, with 8 bases between them. CDR3 region: CASSESLSSYEQYF. In DNA, the CDR3 is TGTGCCAGCAGTGAATCTTTGAGCTCCTACGAGCAGTACTTC.